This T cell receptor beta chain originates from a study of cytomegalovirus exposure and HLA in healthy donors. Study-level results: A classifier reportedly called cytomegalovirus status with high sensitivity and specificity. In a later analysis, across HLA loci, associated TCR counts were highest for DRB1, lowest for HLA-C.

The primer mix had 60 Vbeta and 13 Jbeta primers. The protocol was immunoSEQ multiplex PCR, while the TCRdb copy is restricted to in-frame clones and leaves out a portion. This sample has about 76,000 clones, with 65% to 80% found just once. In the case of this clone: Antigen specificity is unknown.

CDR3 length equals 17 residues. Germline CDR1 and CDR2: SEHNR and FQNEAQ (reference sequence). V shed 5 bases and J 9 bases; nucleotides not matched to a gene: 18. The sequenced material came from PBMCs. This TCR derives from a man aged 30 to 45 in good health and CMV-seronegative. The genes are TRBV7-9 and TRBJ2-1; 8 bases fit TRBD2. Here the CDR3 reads CASSPHSGGPMGGEQFF. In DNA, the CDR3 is TGTGCCAGCAGCCCCCATTCGGGAGGGCCTATGGGGGGTGAGCAGTTCTTC.